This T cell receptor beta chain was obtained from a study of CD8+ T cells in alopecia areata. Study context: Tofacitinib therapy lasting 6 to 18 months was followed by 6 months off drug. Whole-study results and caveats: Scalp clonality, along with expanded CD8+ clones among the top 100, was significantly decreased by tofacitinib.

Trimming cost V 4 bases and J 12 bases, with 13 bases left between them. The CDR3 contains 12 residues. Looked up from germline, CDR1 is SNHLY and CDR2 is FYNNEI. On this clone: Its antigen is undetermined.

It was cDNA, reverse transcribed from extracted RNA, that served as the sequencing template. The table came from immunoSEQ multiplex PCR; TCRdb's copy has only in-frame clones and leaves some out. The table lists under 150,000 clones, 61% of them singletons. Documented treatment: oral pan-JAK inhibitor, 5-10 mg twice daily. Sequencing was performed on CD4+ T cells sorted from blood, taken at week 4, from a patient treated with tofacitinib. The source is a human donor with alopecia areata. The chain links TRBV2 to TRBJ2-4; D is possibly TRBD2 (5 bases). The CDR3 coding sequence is TGTGCCAGCAGTGTGGAGGTCAGCTGTCAGTACTTC. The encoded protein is CASSVEVSCQYF.